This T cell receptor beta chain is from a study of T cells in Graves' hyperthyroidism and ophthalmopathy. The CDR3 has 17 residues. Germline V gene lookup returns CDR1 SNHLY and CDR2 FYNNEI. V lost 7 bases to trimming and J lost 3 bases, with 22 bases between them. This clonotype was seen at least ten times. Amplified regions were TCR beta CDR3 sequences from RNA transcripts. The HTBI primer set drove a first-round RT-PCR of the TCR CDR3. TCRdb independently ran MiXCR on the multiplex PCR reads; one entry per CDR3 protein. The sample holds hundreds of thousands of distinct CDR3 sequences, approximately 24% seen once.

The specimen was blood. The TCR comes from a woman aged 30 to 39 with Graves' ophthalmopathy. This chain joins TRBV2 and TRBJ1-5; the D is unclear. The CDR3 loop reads CASKGVRAGELNQPQHF. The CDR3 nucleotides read TGTGCCAGCAAGGGTGTTAGGGCAGGCGAACTCAATCAGCCCCAGCATTTT.